These T cell receptor beta chains were read from a single sample in a study of blood T cell repertoires in COVID-19. TCRdb's copy holds only in-frame clones and misses some; the assay was immunoSEQ multiplex PCR. Among 250,000 to 400,000 clones listed, around 90% were seen once. Sequenced input: peripheral blood. These receptors came from a woman in her twenties or thirties with COVID-19, enrolled during active disease. Each CDR3 is given with its conserved first and last residue. The D gene is left open where the match is weak. Clone size is stated in some rows and not others, as once, few, many or a class when expanded.

CDR3 length: 14; D gene: TRBD1; V gene: TRBV27; clone size: few; J gene: TRBJ1-5; CDR3 protein: CANEPGQVHCPQHF; CDR3 DNA: TGTGCCAACGAGCCCGGACAGGTCCATTGCCCCCAGCATTTT
CDR3 length: 16; D gene: TRBD2; V gene: TRBV5-6; clone size: .; J gene: TRBJ2-3; CDR3 protein: CASSTRTSGSMDTQYF; CDR3 DNA: TGTGCCAGCAGCACCAGGACTAGCGGGAGTATGGATACGCAGTATTTT
CDR3 length: 15; D gene: TRBD1; V gene: TRBV28; clone size: .; J gene: TRBJ1-5; CDR3 protein: CASSFQGAGNQPQHF; CDR3 DNA: TGTGCCAGCAGTTTTCAGGGGGCGGGCAATCAGCCCCAGCATTTT
CDR3 length: 16; D gene: TRBD1; V gene: TRBV7-9; clone size: .; J gene: TRBJ2-7; CDR3 protein: CASSLLSGQEDYEQYF; CDR3 DNA: TGTGCCAGCAGCTTATTATCGGGACAGGAGGACTACGAGCAGTACTTC
CDR3 length: 16; D gene: TRBD1; V gene: TRBV5-1; clone size: .; J gene: TRBJ1-4; CDR3 protein: CASSPQGQGEGEKLFF; CDR3 DNA: TGCGCCAGCAGCCCCCAAGGACAGGGGGAGGGTGAAAAACTGTTTTTT
CDR3 length: 13; D gene: .; V gene: TRBV30; clone size: .; J gene: TRBJ2-7; CDR3 protein: CAWSKDSLYEQYF; CDR3 DNA: TGTGCCTGGAGTAAGGACAGCCTCTACGAGCAGTACTTC
CDR3 length: 16; D gene: .; V gene: TRBV5-6; clone size: once; J gene: TRBJ1-1; CDR3 protein: CASSLDGGPRNTEAFF; CDR3 DNA: TGTGCCAGCAGCTTGGATGGTGGCCCACGGAACACTGAAGCTTTCTTT
CDR3 length: 16; D gene: .; V gene: TRBV5-4; clone size: .; J gene: TRBJ1-3; CDR3 protein: CASSLGRHTAGNTIYF; CDR3 DNA: TGTGCCAGCAGCTTGGGCAGGCACACCGCTGGAAACACCATATATTTT
CDR3 length: 15; D gene: .; V gene: TRBV10-2; clone size: .; J gene: TRBJ1-2; CDR3 protein: CASSEAPTGLYGYTF; CDR3 DNA: TGCGCCAGCAGTGAGGCCCCTACAGGGCTCTATGGCTACACCTTC
CDR3 length: 17; D gene: .; V gene: TRBV14; clone size: .; J gene: TRBJ1-4; CDR3 protein: CASSQKQGLATNEKLFF; CDR3 DNA: TGTGCCAGCAGCCAAAAACAGGGCCTTGCAACTAATGAAAAACTGTTTTTT
CDR3 length: 14; D gene: .; V gene: TRBV7-3; clone size: few; J gene: TRBJ2-3; CDR3 protein: CASSLSHSTDTQYF; CDR3 DNA: TGTGCCAGCAGCTTATCTCACTCCACAGATACGCAGTATTTT
CDR3 length: 17; D gene: TRBD1; V gene: TRBV30; clone size: .; J gene: TRBJ1-6; CDR3 protein: CAWREDRGGGWNSPLHF; CDR3 DNA: TGTGCCTGGAGAGAGGACAGGGGAGGAGGATGGAATTCACCCCTCCACTTT
CDR3 length: 12; D gene: TRBD1; V gene: TRBV28; clone size: .; J gene: TRBJ1-2; CDR3 protein: CASTAPGTDYTF; CDR3 DNA: TGTGCCAGCACCGCCCCCGGGACAGACTACACCTTC
CDR3 length: 13; D gene: .; V gene: TRBV12-3/TRBV12-4; clone size: .; J gene: TRBJ1-2; CDR3 protein: CASSGGRAYGYTF; CDR3 DNA: TGTGCCAGCAGTGGGGGGAGGGCCTATGGCTACACCTTC
CDR3 length: 19; D gene: TRBD2; V gene: TRBV6-1; clone size: .; J gene: TRBJ2-1; CDR3 protein: CASSGPGLAGPTHYNEQFF; CDR3 DNA: TGTGCCAGCAGTGGGCCGGGACTAGCGGGCCCCACCCACTACAATGAGCAGTTCTTC
CDR3 length: 14; D gene: .; V gene: TRBV28; clone size: .; J gene: TRBJ2-1; CDR3 protein: CASSPPYQGNEQFF; CDR3 DNA: TGTGCCAGCAGTCCACCATATCAGGGAAATGAGCAGTTCTTC
CDR3 length: 16; D gene: .; V gene: TRBV19; clone size: .; J gene: TRBJ1-2; CDR3 protein: CASRGGGLNWDYGYTF; CDR3 DNA: TGTGCCAGTAGAGGCGGCGGACTAAATTGGGACTATGGCTACACCTTC
CDR3 length: 15; D gene: .; V gene: TRBV27; clone size: .; J gene: TRBJ2-2; CDR3 protein: CASSLEDRTGGELFF; CDR3 DNA: TGTGCCAGCAGTTTGGAAGACAGGACGGGCGGGGAGCTGTTTTTT
CDR3 length: 16; D gene: TRBD2; V gene: TRBV28; clone size: .; J gene: TRBJ2-5; CDR3 protein: CASSFVAGGTKETQYF; CDR3 DNA: TGTGCCAGCAGTTTCGTAGCGGGAGGGACAAAAGAGACCCAGTACTTC
CDR3 length: 17; D gene: TRBD1; V gene: TRBV27; clone size: .; J gene: TRBJ2-2; CDR3 protein: CASSLTGANGGPGELFF; CDR3 DNA: TGTGCCAGCAGTTTAACAGGGGCCAATGGTGGACCCGGGGAGCTGTTTTTT
CDR3 length: 17; D gene: TRBD2; V gene: TRBV5-6; clone size: .; J gene: TRBJ2-1; CDR3 protein: CASSLEYSSGRAAEQFF; CDR3 DNA: TGTGCCAGCAGCTTGGAGTATAGCAGCGGGAGGGCCGCTGAGCAGTTCTTC
CDR3 length: 16; D gene: .; V gene: TRBV6-1; clone size: many; J gene: TRBJ1-5; CDR3 protein: CASSEAEGNGRQPQHF; CDR3 DNA: TGTGCCAGCAGTGAAGCGGAAGGGAATGGGAGACAGCCCCAGCATTTT
CDR3 length: 14; D gene: .; V gene: TRBV7-2; clone size: .; J gene: TRBJ1-3; CDR3 protein: CASSPHYSGNTIYF; CDR3 DNA: TGTGCCAGCAGCCCCCACTACTCTGGAAACACCATATATTTT
CDR3 length: 12; D gene: .; V gene: TRBV7-2; clone size: .; J gene: TRBJ1-6; CDR3 protein: CASSQGMSPLHF; CDR3 DNA: TGTGCCAGCAGCCAGGGGATGTCACCCCTCCACTTT
CDR3 length: 16; D gene: .; V gene: TRBV5-1; clone size: .; J gene: TRBJ2-5; CDR3 protein: CASSGLTLRGVETQYF; CDR3 DNA: TGCGCCAGCAGCGGCCTTACATTACGGGGAGTAGAGACCCAGTACTTC
CDR3 length: 14; D gene: .; V gene: TRBV19; clone size: .; J gene: TRBJ1-5; CDR3 protein: CASRSTGGYQPQHF; CDR3 DNA: TGTGCCAGTAGGTCGACAGGTGGGTATCAGCCCCAGCATTTT
CDR3 length: 16; D gene: TRBD2; V gene: TRBV5-1; clone size: .; J gene: TRBJ2-1; CDR3 protein: CASRTAGTTTYNEQFF; CDR3 DNA: TGCGCCAGCAGGACCGCCGGGACTACGACCTACAATGAGCAGTTCTTC
CDR3 length: 15; D gene: .; V gene: TRBV11-2; clone size: .; J gene: TRBJ1-1; CDR3 protein: CASSFSIPTNTEAFF; CDR3 DNA: TGTGCCAGCAGCTTCTCGATACCTACGAACACTGAAGCTTTCTTT
CDR3 length: 14; D gene: TRBD2; V gene: TRBV7-2; clone size: .; J gene: TRBJ2-1; CDR3 protein: CASSLQGTSGKEFF; CDR3 DNA: TGTGCCAGCAGCCTACAGGGGACTAGCGGAAAGGAGTTCTTC
CDR3 length: 16; D gene: TRBD2; V gene: TRBV11-1; clone size: .; J gene: TRBJ2-1; CDR3 protein: CASSSPGLAVYNEQFF; CDR3 DNA: TGTGCCAGCAGTTCCCCGGGACTAGCGGTTTACAATGAGCAGTTCTTC
CDR3 length: 15; D gene: TRBD1; V gene: TRBV10-2; clone size: .; J gene: TRBJ1-3; CDR3 protein: CASSPGQGAGNTIYF; CDR3 DNA: TGCGCCAGCAGCCCCGGACAGGGAGCTGGAAACACCATATATTTT
CDR3 length: 12; D gene: .; V gene: TRBV6-5; clone size: .; J gene: TRBJ2-2; CDR3 protein: CASTGDTGELFF; CDR3 DNA: TGTGCCAGCACGGGAGACACCGGGGAGCTGTTTTTT
CDR3 length: 13; D gene: .; V gene: TRBV4-1; clone size: .; J gene: TRBJ2-5; CDR3 protein: CASSRLLAETQYF; CDR3 DNA: TGCGCCAGCAGCCGCCTCCTAGCAGAGACCCAGTACTTC
CDR3 length: 15; D gene: TRBD1; V gene: TRBV7-3; clone size: once; J gene: TRBJ2-5; CDR3 protein: CASSSAGGRGETQYF; CDR3 DNA: TGTGCCAGCAGCTCCGCAGGGGGCAGAGGGGAGACCCAGTACTTC
CDR3 length: 15; D gene: TRBD2; V gene: TRBV3-1/TRBV3-2; clone size: .; J gene: TRBJ2-1; CDR3 protein: CASSLGTSSYNEQFF; CDR3 DNA: TGTGCCAGCAGCCTTGGGACTAGCTCCTACAATGAGCAGTTCTTC
CDR3 length: 15; D gene: .; V gene: TRBV11-2; clone size: once; J gene: TRBJ2-5; CDR3 protein: CASSSGQFLQETQYF; CDR3 DNA: TGTGCCAGCAGCTCAGGACAGTTCCTACAAGAGACCCAGTACTTC
CDR3 length: 13; D gene: .; V gene: TRBV7-9; clone size: .; J gene: TRBJ2-7; CDR3 protein: CASSPGYSYEQYF; CDR3 DNA: TGTGCCAGCAGCCCAGGGTATAGCTACGAGCAGTACTTC
CDR3 length: 16; D gene: .; V gene: TRBV6-1; clone size: .; J gene: TRBJ2-2; CDR3 protein: CASSEAEVLITGELFF; CDR3 DNA: TGTGCCAGCAGTGAAGCAGAGGTCCTTATCACCGGGGAGCTGTTTTTT
CDR3 length: 12; D gene: TRBD2; V gene: TRBV6-5; clone size: .; J gene: TRBJ2-7; CDR3 protein: CASGRGGYEQYF; CDR3 DNA: TGTGCCAGCGGTCGGGGGGGCTACGAGCAGTACTTC
CDR3 length: 14; D gene: .; V gene: TRBV5-1; clone size: .; J gene: TRBJ1-4; CDR3 protein: CASSLGTVHEKLFF; CDR3 DNA: TGCGCCAGCAGCTTGGGGACAGTTCATGAAAAACTGTTTTTT
CDR3 length: 16; D gene: .; V gene: TRBV12-5; clone size: .; J gene: TRBJ1-1; CDR3 protein: CASGLVVGQLNTEAFF; CDR3 DNA: TGTGCTAGTGGTTTGGTTGTCGGACAGCTGAACACTGAAGCTTTCTTT
CDR3 length: 14; D gene: TRBD1; V gene: TRBV12-5; clone size: .; J gene: TRBJ1-2; CDR3 protein: CASGFDRGLYGYTF; CDR3 DNA: TGTGCTAGTGGCTTTGACAGGGGCTTATATGGCTACACCTTC
CDR3 length: 13; D gene: TRBD2; V gene: TRBV28; clone size: .; J gene: TRBJ2-5; CDR3 protein: CASSLLRGGPQYF; CDR3 DNA: TGTGCCAGCAGTTTGCTCCGCGGGGGACCCCAGTACTTC
CDR3 length: 12; D gene: .; V gene: TRBV29-1; clone size: .; J gene: TRBJ1-1; CDR3 protein: CSVESWGLEAFF; CDR3 DNA: TGCAGCGTTGAATCGTGGGGGCTTGAAGCTTTCTTT
CDR3 length: 15; D gene: .; V gene: TRBV5-5; clone size: .; J gene: TRBJ1-5; CDR3 protein: CASSLLPGDNQPQHF; CDR3 DNA: TGTGCCAGCAGCTTGTTGCCAGGGGACAATCAGCCCCAGCATTTT
CDR3 length: 14; D gene: TRBD2; V gene: TRBV7-8; clone size: once; J gene: TRBJ2-1; CDR3 protein: CASSLGGLYNEQFF; CDR3 DNA: TGTGCCAGCAGCTTAGGGGGACTATACAATGAGCAGTTCTTC
CDR3 length: 15; D gene: TRBD1; V gene: TRBV11-2; clone size: .; J gene: TRBJ2-1; CDR3 protein: CASSSDRGFYNEQFF; CDR3 DNA: TGTGCCAGCAGCTCGGACAGGGGATTCTACAATGAGCAGTTCTTC
CDR3 length: 14; D gene: TRBD2; V gene: TRBV29-1; clone size: .; J gene: TRBJ2-4; CDR3 protein: CSLAGACTQNIQYF; CDR3 DNA: TGCAGCCTAGCGGGAGCGTGTACTCAAAACATTCAGTACTTC
CDR3 length: 17; D gene: TRBD1; V gene: TRBV2; clone size: .; J gene: TRBJ2-6; CDR3 protein: CASSSRQGASGANVLTF; CDR3 DNA: TGTGCCAGCAGTTCCCGACAGGGGGCTTCTGGGGCCAACGTCCTGACTTTC
CDR3 length: 14; D gene: .; V gene: TRBV7-2; clone size: few; J gene: TRBJ2-7; CDR3 protein: CASSLLLMSYEQYF; CDR3 DNA: TGTGCCAGCAGCCTACTACTCATGTCCTACGAGCAGTACTTC
CDR3 length: 15; D gene: TRBD1; V gene: TRBV7-9; clone size: .; J gene: TRBJ2-2; CDR3 protein: CASSFGTGGPGELFF; CDR3 DNA: TGTGCCAGCAGCTTCGGGACAGGGGGGCCCGGGGAGCTGTTTTTT
CDR3 length: 13; D gene: .; V gene: TRBV7-2; clone size: .; J gene: TRBJ1-2; CDR3 protein: CASSLDQNYGYTF; CDR3 DNA: TGTGCCAGCAGCTTAGATCAGAACTATGGCTACACCTTC